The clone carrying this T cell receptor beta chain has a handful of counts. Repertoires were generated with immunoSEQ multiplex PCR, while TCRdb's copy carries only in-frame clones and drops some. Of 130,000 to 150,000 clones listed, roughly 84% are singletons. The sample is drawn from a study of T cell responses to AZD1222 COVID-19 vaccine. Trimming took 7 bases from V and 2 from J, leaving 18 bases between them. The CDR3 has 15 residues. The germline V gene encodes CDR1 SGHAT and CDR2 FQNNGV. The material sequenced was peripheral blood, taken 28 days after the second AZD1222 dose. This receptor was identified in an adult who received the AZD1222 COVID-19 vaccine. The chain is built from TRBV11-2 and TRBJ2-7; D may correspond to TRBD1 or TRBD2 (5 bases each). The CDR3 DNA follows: TGTGCCAGCACCTTTTCTTTTGGGACCCCCTACGAGCAGTACTTC. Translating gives CASTFSFGTPYEQYF.